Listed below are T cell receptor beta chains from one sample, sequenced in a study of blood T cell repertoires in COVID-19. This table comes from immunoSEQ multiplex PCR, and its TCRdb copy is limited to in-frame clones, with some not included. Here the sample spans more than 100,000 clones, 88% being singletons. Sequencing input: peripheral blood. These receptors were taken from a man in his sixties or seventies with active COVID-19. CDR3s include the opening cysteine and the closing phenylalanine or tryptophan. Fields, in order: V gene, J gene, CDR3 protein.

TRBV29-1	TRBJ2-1	CSVVSGRSPNEQFF
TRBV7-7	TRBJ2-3	CASSRDARADTQYF
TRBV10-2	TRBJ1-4	CASSVGRSGSEKLFF
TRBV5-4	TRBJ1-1	CASSIDRGKRGSEAFF
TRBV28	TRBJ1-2	CASRRTGGGYTF
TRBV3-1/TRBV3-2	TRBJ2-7	CASRQAGTGGRQYF
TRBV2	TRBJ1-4	CASDRGNEKLFF
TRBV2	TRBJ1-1	CASSLQGFDTEAFF
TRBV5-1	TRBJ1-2	CASSLSQGNYGYTF
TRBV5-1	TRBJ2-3	CASSLAKKASGSTDTQYF
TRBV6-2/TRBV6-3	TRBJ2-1	CASSLWRASGNEQFF
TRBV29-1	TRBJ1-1	CSVGGRVTEAFF
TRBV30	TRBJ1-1	CAWSYSPRRAFF
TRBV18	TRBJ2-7	CASSPTPESSYEQYF
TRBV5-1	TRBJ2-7	CASSVPSDSYEQYF
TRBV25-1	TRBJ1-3	CASSEWARGLDTIYF
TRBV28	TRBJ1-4	CASSLDSTSNEKLFF
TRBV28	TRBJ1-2	CASSLYGTATNYGYTF
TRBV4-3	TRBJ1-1	CASSQDLSGGRGTEAFF
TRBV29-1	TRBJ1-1	CSAVQGRFPEAFF
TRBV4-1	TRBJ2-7	CASSLSPSGYEQYF
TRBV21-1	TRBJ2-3	CASSKSLGQGAPDTQYF
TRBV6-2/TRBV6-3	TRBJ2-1	CASSYTQEPFF
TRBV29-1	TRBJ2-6	CSVGTSGLSGANVLTF
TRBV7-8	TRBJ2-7	CASSSRPAGAQEQYF
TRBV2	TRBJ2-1	CASSLSSGSSYNEQFF
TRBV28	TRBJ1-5	CASTPRGGQPQHF
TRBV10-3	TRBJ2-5	CATSKGDRGQETQYF
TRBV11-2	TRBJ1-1	CASSPPTGNAFF
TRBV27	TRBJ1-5	CASSPQGVGGNQPQHF
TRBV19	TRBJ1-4	CASSLRATNEKLFF
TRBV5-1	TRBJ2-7	CASSLAARDGGEQYF
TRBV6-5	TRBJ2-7	CATSDISYEQYF
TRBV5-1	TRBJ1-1	CASSRTGSDTEAFF
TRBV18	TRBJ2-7	CASSPPGQVSYEQYF
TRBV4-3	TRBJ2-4	CASSPGSLGGNIQYF
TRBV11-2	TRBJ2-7	CASSLVLVTSLTYEQYF
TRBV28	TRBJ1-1	CASRPTGGAAAFF
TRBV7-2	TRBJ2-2	CASKQGASGELFF
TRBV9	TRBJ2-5	CASSGLAGIQETQYF
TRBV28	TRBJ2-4	CASGPGGQNIQYF